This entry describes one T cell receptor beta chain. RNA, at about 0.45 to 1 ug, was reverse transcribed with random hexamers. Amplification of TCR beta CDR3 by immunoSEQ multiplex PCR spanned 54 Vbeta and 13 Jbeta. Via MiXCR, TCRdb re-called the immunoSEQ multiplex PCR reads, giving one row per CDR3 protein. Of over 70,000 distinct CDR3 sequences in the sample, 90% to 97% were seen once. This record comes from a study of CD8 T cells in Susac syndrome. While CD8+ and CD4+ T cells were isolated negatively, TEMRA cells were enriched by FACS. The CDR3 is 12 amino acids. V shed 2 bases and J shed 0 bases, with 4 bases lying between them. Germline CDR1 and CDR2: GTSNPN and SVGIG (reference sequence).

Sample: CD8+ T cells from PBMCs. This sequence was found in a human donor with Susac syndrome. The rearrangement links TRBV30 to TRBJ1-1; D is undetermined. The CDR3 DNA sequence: TGTGCCTGGAGTCTGGTGAACACTGAAGCTTTCTTT. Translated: CAWSLVNTEAFF.